Presented here are 20 T cell receptor beta chains from one specimen sequenced in a study of cytomegalovirus exposure and HLA in healthy donors. It was with 60 Vbeta and 13 Jbeta primers that the PCR ran. The data were produced by immunoSEQ multiplex PCR, yet TCRdb's version contains in-frame clones alone and is incomplete. The repertoire holds more than 200,000 clones, nearly 80% seen once, with around 1.9% in the top ten. The sequencing sample was made of PBMCs. These receptors all come from a male donor in good health and CMV-seronegative.

The V gene is TRBV27, the J gene TRBJ2-1, with TRBD2 matching 8 bases. The J segment lost 14 bases and the V segment lost 4 bases, leaving 10 bases of the junction unmatched. This CDR3 has 13 residues. Germline lookup yields CDR1 MNHEY and CDR2 SMNVEV (reference sequence). CDR3 nucleotide sequence: TGTGCCAGCAGTTACGGGAGGGAAGGCTGGGAGTTCTTC. Residues: CASSYGREGWEFF.

The chain has TRBV23-1 and TRBJ2-7; 8 bases map to TRBD1. TRBV23-1 is designated an ORF whose function remains uncertain. V trimming: 0 bases; J trimming: 0 bases; junction bases outside the gene matches: 10. This CDR3 contains 18 residues. CDR3 DNA sequence: TGCGCCAGCAGTCAATCGAGGCTGGAGGACAGGGACTCCTACGAGCAGTACTTC. Encoded protein: CASSQSRLEDRDSYEQYF.

The chain couples TRBV7-2 to TRBJ1-2; D gene uncertain. CDR3 length: 14 amino acids. V lost 3 bases and J lost 4, with 12 bases in between. CDR1 and CDR2 (germline): SGHTA, FQGNSA. The CDR3 DNA reads as TGTGCCAGCAGCTTGGCGGGAAGTCGCTATGGCTACACCTTC. Translating it yields CASSLAGSRYGYTF.

The J gene is TRBJ2-2, the V gene TRBV25-1, with 9 positions matching TRBD1. CDR3 length equals 16 residues. Germline V lookup: CDR1 MGHDK, CDR2 SYGVNS. Unmatched junction bases numbered 11, after V lost 6 bases and J lost 6 bases. In DNA, the CDR3 is TGTGCCAGCAGCGCTCTAGGGACAGGGACGGCCGGGGAGCTGTTTTTT. Translated, it gives CASSALGTGTAGELFF.

This clone showed up just a few times. This sequence joins TRBV11-2 and TRBJ1-2, with TRBD1 matching over 11 bases. Losses at the gene ends were 5 bases for V and 6 bases for J; bases not matched to a gene: 5. The CDR3 is 14 residues long. Germline CDR1 is SGHAT and CDR2 is FQNNGV. The DNA for the CDR3 is TGTGCCAGCAGCCGGACAGGGGGCACTGATGGCTACACCTTC. It translates to CASSRTGGTDGYTF.

This clone occurred once. One end of the junction varies from germline; a read error may be responsible. The chain recombines TRBV7-7 with TRBJ1-1; TRBD1 aligns across 7 bases. The CDR3 extends over 13 amino acids. CDR1 SSHAT and CDR2 FNYEAQ come from the germline V gene (reference sequence). CDR3 nucleotides: TGTGCTAGCAGCTTTAGTCCGGGACAGGAAGCTTTCTTT. This encodes CASSFSPGQEAFF.

The gene calls are TRBV19 and TRBJ2-7, with D possibly matching TRBD1 (6 bases). The CDR3 is 16 residues long. V lost 5 bases, J lost 10 bases, and 27 bases lay in between. Looked up from germline, CDR1 is LNHDA and CDR2 is SQIVND (reference sequence). The chain's CDR3 is CASSPTGPSRGEVQYF. DNA of the CDR3: TGTGCCAGTAGTCCAACAGGGCCCAGCCGTGGAGAAGTTCAGTACTTC.

The gene calls are TRBV14 and TRBJ2-7, with 10 bases identical to TRBD2. V shed 0 bases and J 7 bases; nucleotides not matched to a gene: 18. Germline V lookup: CDR1 SGHDN, CDR2 FVKESK. This CDR3 has 19 residues. CDR3: CASSQEAGGPPLRAREQYF. The CDR3 DNA is TGTGCCAGCAGCCAAGAAGCGGGGGGGCCCCCGCTCAGGGCGCGTGAGCAGTACTTC.

V usage is TRBV5-1 and J usage is TRBJ2-7; possible D gene TRBD1, 5 bases. Trimming shortened V by 3 bases and J by 6 bases, and 16 bases separated the two germline ends. Looked up from germline, CDR1 is SGHRS and CDR2 is YFSETQ. This CDR3 has 14 residues. The CDR3 loop reads CASSSVTGSPEQYF. The CDR3 DNA is TGCGCCAGCAGCTCGGTTACAGGATCTCCCGAGCAGTACTTC. The whole variable domain, remainder taken from reference TRBV5-1 and TRBJ2-7, is KAGVTQTPRYLIKTRGQQVTLSCSPISGHRSVSWYQQTPGQGLQFLFEYFSETQRNKGNFPGRFSGRQFSNSRSEMNVSTLELGDSALYLCASSSVTGSPEQYFGPGTRLTVT.

CDR3 residues: CASSPPAIEAFF. DNA of the CDR3: TGTGCCAGCAGCCCACCCGCGATCGAAGCTTTCTTT. The V gene is TRBV7-9, the J gene TRBJ1-1; D is unclear. The V and J ends lost 5 bases and 8 bases respectively, with 12 bases between them. CDR1 SEHNR and CDR2 FQNEAQ come from the germline V gene (reference sequence). This CDR3 has 12 residues.

In its sample, this clone was seen a few times. The V call is TRBV25-1, the J call TRBJ2-7; tentatively, D is TRBD1 (5 bases). Germline V gene data show CDR1 as MGHDK and CDR2 as SYGVNS. The germline V and J ends were trimmed by 2 bases and 2 bases, with 13 bases remaining between them. The CDR3 runs 15 residues. This CDR3 reads CASSEPWQGAYEQYF. DNA of the CDR3: TGTGCCAGCAGTGAACCGTGGCAGGGCGCCTACGAGCAGTACTTC.

The chain carries TRBV28 and TRBJ1-1, with 9 bases lining up with TRBD1. The germline V gene has CDR1 MDHEN and CDR2 SYDVKM. This CDR3 has 15 residues. The trim removed 7 bases at V and 1 base at J, leaving 7 bases unmatched. The CDR3 protein is CASTDRQGGNTEAFF. The CDR3 DNA follows: TGTGCCAGCACCGACCGACAGGGGGGGAACACTGAAGCTTTCTTT.

The chain employs TRBV4-2 and TRBJ2-7, with D unclear. The CDR3 consists of 14 residues. Germline V lookup: CDR1 LGHNA, CDR2 YNFKEQ. The ends were cut back, 0 bases at V and 2 bases at J, with 8 bases in the middle. The CDR3 nucleotides are TGTGCCAGCAGCCAAGAAGTGGCAGCCTACGAGCAGTACTTC. Its protein product is CASSQEVAAYEQYF.

The chain uses TRBV6-5 and TRBJ1-2; no definite D call. V lost 6 bases and J 8 bases, leaving 13 bases between the germline ends. Germline-derived CDR1 and CDR2 are MNHEY and SVGAGI. The CDR3 is 12 residues long. This CDR3 is CASRLEAGGYTF. CDR3 sequence (DNA): TGTGCCAGCAGACTGGAAGCGGGGGGCTACACCTTC.

The V and J genes are TRBV19 and TRBJ1-5, with TRBD1 as a possible D gene (6 bases). CDR1 LNHDA and CDR2 SQIVND come from the germline V gene (reference sequence). The CDR3 has 17 amino acids. V was shortened by 4 bases and J by 0 bases, with 16 bases between the two germline ends. CDR3 amino acids: CASSTQPQGSSNQPQHF. In DNA, the CDR3 is TGTGCCAGTAGTACCCAACCACAGGGTTCTAGCAATCAGCCCCAGCATTTT.

This chain joins TRBV11-2 and TRBJ2-1; TRBD2 matches 13 bases. The germline V gene encodes CDR1 SGHAT and CDR2 FQNNGV. V was clipped by 0 bases and J by 7 bases; unmatched bases: 6. The CDR3 covers 17 residues. CDR3 DNA sequence: TGTGCCAGCAGCTTAGATCCGGGACTAGCGGGAAGGAATGAGCAGTTCTTC. It translates to CASSLDPGLAGRNEQFF.

The V gene is TRBV7-2, the J gene TRBJ1-1; 7 bases map to TRBD1. CDR3 length: 15 residues. Germline CDR1 SGHTA, CDR2 FQGNSA. J was trimmed by 5 bases and V by 2 bases; bases with no gene match: 8. This chain's CDR3 is CASSLTLDRVTEAFF. The DNA for the CDR3 is TGTGCCAGCAGCTTAACGCTCGACAGGGTAACTGAAGCTTTCTTT.

This clone has more than one count but fewer than ten. The rearrangement joins TRBV2 to TRBJ2-3; 8 bases fit TRBD2. Trimming at V came to 5 bases and at J to 0 bases, leaving 10 bases not matched to a gene. The CDR3 sequence is 17 residues long. Looked up from germline, CDR1 is SNHLY and CDR2 is FYNNEI. The CDR3 is CASSTEPGGPSTDTQYF. The CDR3 DNA follows: TGTGCCAGCAGTACGGAGCCGGGGGGGCCTAGCACAGATACGCAGTATTTT.

This chain joins TRBV28 and TRBJ2-7, with D hard to call. Germline V gene lookup returns CDR1 MDHEN and CDR2 SYDVKM. V gave up 3 bases and J gave up 2 bases, with 5 bases separating them. The CDR3 contains 12 residues. In DNA, the CDR3 is TGTGCCAGCAGTTTCCAGGCCTACGAGCAGTACTTC. This encodes CASSFQAYEQYF.

This chain uses TRBV15 with TRBJ2-2; a possible D gene is TRBD1 (5 bases). The germline V gene encodes CDR1 LNHNV and CDR2 YYDKDF (reference sequence). Trimming cost V 0 bases and J 6 bases, with 20 bases left between them. The CDR3 consists of 18 residues. As DNA, the CDR3 is TGTGCCACCAGCAGAGATTCCTCAGGGTTGGGATACGCCGGGGAGCTGTTTTTT. Amino acids: CATSRDSSGLGYAGELFF.